This T cell receptor beta chain is drawn from a study of T-cell reconstitution after alpha-beta-depleted transplantation in children. It was with unique molecular identifiers that the TCRbeta library was prepared. MiXCR was run by TCRdb on the PCR reads, yielding one entry per CDR3 protein. The repertoire consists of about 610,000 distinct CDR3 sequences, with 10% to 13% occurring once and the leading ten covering roughly 4%. V was clipped by 8 bases and J by 6 bases; unmatched bases: 10. Germline V gene lookup returns CDR1 GTSNPN and CDR2 SVGIG (reference sequence). The CDR3 covers 13 residues. Sequenced material: PBMCs from the stem cell graft donor, taken from the stem cell graft. This chain uses TRBV30 with TRBJ2-3, with TRBD2 identical over 8 bases. The TCR sequence derives from a human donor who donated a stem cell graft to a child with acute myeloid leukemia. CDR3 residues: CARGREAGDTQYF. The CDR3 bases are TGTGCCCGGGGGCGGGAGGCCGGGGATACGCAGTATTTT.